This entry is about one T cell receptor (beta chain). Its specificity is not known. Using the 5' RACE reads, TCRdb records one entry per CDR3 protein without DNA. This sample's clone table lists some 340,000 distinct CDR3 sequences. This sample is part of a study of T cells expressing NK-cell markers. In the study overall: HCMV serostatus: seven of eight sequenced donors positive, one negative.

Study outcomes and limitations: For roughly 6 donors, the dominant NKG2C+ clonotypes made up roughly 1.0-8% of their CD8+ T cells. Leadership of the CD3+CD56-NKG2C+ fraction also belonged to these clonotypes in four donors.

The sample comprised blood T cells: a sorted CD56 or NKG2C T cell subset, CD4+ or CD8+ T cells, or bulk PBMC T cells (not recorded which). This sequence originates from a man aged 18-75 years in good health.

The CDR3 here is CASSEFGRTSTDTQYF. This chain links TRBV6-1 with TRBJ2-3. Germline CDR1 reads MNHNS; CDR2 reads SASEGT. This CDR3 has 16 residues.